This T cell receptor (beta chain) was observed in a study of blood T cell repertoires in COVID-19. Turning to the study itself: Nucleic acid was either cDNA or gDNA, and it came from T cells, B-cell-depleted T cells, or PBMCs.

In the authors' workflow: Researchers report that nucleated cell counts were estimated from reference gene primer amplification. This table comes from immunoSEQ multiplex PCR, and its TCRdb copy is limited to in-frame clones, with some not included. The V and J calls and the clone size are those of that table, but D and trimming were determined from the DNA. The sample lists under 450,000 clones, over 65% seen once, with 0.85% to 1.3% in the top ten. Germline V lookup: CDR1 LNHDA, CDR2 SQIVND (reference sequence). J lost 5 bases, V lost 3 bases, and 12 bases had no gene match. CDR3 size: 16 residues.

This chain connects TRBV19 to TRBJ2-7; 8 bases match TRBD1. This clonotype originated in a human donor with acute or convalescent COVID-19. The donor label of this sample is uncertain. Input material: peripheral blood. CDR3 loop: CASSISSGTGSHEQYF. CDR3 in DNA: TGTGCCAGTAGTATTTCCTCGGGGACAGGATCCCACGAGCAGTACTTC.